This TCR beta chain was recorded in a study of T-cell reconstitution after alpha-beta-depleted transplantation in children. Unique molecular identifiers were built into the TCRbeta library. From the PCR reads, TCRdb called clonotypes with MiXCR, one entry per CDR3 protein. The sample lists some 290,000 distinct CDR3 sequences, almost 10% seen once, with 9.5% to 13% in the top ten. Deletions cut 4 bases from V and 3 bases from J, with 10 bases between. CDR1 and CDR2 from the germline V gene are SGHDT and YYEEEE. CDR3 size: 14 residues. The chain links TRBV5-6 to TRBJ1-4; perhaps TRBD1 as D (5 bases). Sequencing used PBMCs from the stem cell graft donor, obtained from the stem cell graft. This TCR was recovered from a human donor who donated a stem cell graft to a child with SCID. The CDR3 DNA sequence: TGTGCCAGCAGCACGGGGGATGCTAATGAAAAACTGTTTTTT. The encoded protein is CASSTGDANEKLFF.